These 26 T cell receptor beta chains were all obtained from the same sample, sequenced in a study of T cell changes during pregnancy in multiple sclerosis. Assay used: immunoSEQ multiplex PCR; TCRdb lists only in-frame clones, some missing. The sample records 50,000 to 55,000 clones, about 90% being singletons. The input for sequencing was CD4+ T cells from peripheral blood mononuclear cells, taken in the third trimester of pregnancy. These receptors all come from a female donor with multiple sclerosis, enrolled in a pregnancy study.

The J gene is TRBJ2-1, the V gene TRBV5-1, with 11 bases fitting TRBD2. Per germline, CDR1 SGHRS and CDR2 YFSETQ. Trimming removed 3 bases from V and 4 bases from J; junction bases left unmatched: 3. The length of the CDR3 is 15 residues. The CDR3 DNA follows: TGCGCCAGCAGCTCACTAGCGGGAGTGTACAATGAGCAGTTCTTC. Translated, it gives CASSSLAGVYNEQFF. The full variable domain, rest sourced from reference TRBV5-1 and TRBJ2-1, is KAGVTQTPRYLIKTRGQQVTLSCSPISGHRSVSWYQQTPGQGLQFLFEYFSETQRNKGNFPGRFSGRQFSNSRSEMNVSTLELGDSALYLCASSSLAGVYNEQFFGPGTRLTVL.

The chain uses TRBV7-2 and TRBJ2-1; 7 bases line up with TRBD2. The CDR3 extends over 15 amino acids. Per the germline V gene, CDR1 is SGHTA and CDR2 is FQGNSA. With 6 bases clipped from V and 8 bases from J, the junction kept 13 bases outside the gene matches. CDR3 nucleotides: TGTGCCAGCAGACCGAAGGGCCTAGCGGTCTATGAGCAGTTCTTC. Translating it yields CASRPKGLAVYEQFF.

Here the CDR3 DNA reads TGTGCCAGCAGCCAACTAGCGGGGGGCCTAACCTACGAGCAGTACTTC. As protein: CASSQLAGGLTYEQYF. The V gene is TRBV4-2, the J gene TRBJ2-7; TRBD2 matches 11 bases. Trimming removed 2 bases from V and 2 bases from J; junction bases left unmatched: 5. The germline gives CDR1 LGHNA, CDR2 YNFKEQ. This CDR3 has 16 amino acids.

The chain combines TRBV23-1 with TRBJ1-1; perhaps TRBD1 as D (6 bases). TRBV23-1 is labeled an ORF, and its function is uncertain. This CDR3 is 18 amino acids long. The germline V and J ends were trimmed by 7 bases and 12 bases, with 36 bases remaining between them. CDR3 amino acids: CASIEVSHRTVQGAFSFF. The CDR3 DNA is TGCGCCAGCATAGAGGTTTCTCATAGAACTGTACAGGGAGCATTTTCTTTCTTT.

Here the CDR3 reads CASSRGAGEAFF. The CDR3 nucleotides are TGTGCCAGCAGTCGTGGGGCTGGTGAAGCTTTCTTT. J is TRBJ1-1 and V is TRBV6-1, with a weak D call TRBD1 (5 bases). CDR3 size: 12 residues. V shed 5 bases and J shed 7 bases, with 11 bases lying between them. Germline CDR1 MNHNS, CDR2 SASEGT.

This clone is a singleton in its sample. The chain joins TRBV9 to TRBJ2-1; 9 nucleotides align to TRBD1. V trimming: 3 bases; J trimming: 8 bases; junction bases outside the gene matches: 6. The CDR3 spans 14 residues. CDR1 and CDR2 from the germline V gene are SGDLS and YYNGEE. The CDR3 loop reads CASSAQGQGHEQFF. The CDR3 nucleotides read TGTGCCAGCAGCGCCCAGGGACAGGGACATGAGCAGTTCTTC. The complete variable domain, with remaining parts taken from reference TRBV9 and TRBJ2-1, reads DSGVTQTPKHLITATGQRVTLRCSPRSGDLSVYWYQQSLDQGLQFLIQYYNGEERAKGNILERFSAQQFPDLHSELNLSSLELGDSALYFCASSAQGQGHEQFFGPGTRLTVL.

This CDR3 reads CASRFSGLAWETQYF. The CDR3, as DNA: TGTGCCAGCAGATTCTCAGGGCTAGCGTGGGAGACCCAGTACTTC. The rearrangement uses TRBV27 and TRBJ2-5; TRBD2 might be the D (6 bases). V lost 6 bases, J lost 5 bases, and 19 bases lay in between. The CDR3 runs to 15 residues. CDR1 and CDR2 (germline): MNHEY, SMNVEV (reference sequence).

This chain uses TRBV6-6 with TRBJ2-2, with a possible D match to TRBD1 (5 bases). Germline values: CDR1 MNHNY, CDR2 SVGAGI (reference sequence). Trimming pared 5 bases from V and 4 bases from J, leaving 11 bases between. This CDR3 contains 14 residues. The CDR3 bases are TGTGCCAGCAGTCCGGACACATCCACCGGGGAGCTGTTTTTT. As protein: CASSPDTSTGELFF.

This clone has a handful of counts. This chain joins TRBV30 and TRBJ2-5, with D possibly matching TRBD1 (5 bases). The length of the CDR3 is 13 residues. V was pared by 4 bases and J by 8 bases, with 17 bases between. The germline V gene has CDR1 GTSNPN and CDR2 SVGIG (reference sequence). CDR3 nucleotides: TGTGCCTGGATTGGACACGGCACAGATACCCAGTACTTC. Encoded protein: CAWIGHGTDTQYF.

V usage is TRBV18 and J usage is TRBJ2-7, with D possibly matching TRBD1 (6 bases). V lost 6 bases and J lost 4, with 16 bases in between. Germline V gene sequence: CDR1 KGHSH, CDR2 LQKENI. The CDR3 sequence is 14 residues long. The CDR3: CASSRKQGAYEQYF. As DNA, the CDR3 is TGTGCCAGCTCGCGGAAACAGGGAGCGTACGAGCAGTACTTC.

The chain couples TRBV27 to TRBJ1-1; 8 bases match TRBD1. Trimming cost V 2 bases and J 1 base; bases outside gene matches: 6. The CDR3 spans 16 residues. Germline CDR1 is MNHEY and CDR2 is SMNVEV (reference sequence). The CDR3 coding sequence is TGTGCCAGCAGTTTAAATCGGGACAGGCCGAACACTGAAGCTTTCTTT. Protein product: CASSLNRDRPNTEAFF.

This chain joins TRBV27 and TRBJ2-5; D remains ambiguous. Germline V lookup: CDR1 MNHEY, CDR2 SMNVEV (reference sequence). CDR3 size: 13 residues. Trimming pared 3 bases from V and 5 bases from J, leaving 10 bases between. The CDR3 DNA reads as TGTGCCAGCAGTTTCACAGATGGCGAGACCCAGTACTTC. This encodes CASSFTDGETQYF.

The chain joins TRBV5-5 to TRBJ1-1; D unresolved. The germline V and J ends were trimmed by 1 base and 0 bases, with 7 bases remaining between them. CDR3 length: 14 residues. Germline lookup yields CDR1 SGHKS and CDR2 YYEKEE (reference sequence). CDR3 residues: CASSLQRMNTEAFF. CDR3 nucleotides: TGTGCCAGCAGCTTGCAGAGGATGAACACTGAAGCTTTCTTT.

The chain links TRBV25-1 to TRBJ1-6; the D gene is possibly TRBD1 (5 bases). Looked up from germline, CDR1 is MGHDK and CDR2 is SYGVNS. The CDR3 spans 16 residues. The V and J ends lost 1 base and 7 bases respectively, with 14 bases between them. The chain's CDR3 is CASSEFWGVRNSPLHF. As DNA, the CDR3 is TGTGCCAGCAGTGAATTTTGGGGGGTGAGGAATTCACCCCTCCACTTT. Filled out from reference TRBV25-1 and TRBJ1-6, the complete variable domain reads EADIYQTPRYLVIGTGKKITLECSQTMGHDKMYWYQQDPGMELHLIHYSYGVNSTEKGDLSSESTVSRIRTEHFPLTLESARPSHTSQYLCASSEFWGVRNSPLHFGNGTRLTVT.

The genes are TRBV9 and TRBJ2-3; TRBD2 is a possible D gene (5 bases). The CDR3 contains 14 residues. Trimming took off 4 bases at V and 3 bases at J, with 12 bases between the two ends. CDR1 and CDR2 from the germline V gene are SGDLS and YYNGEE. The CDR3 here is CASSRTWITDTQYF. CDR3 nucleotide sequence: TGTGCCAGCAGCCGGACTTGGATTACAGATACGCAGTATTTT.

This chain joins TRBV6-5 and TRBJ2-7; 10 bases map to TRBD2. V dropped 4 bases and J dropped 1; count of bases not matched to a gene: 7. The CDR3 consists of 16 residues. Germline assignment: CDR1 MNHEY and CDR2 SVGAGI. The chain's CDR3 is CASSLLAGTPSYEQYF. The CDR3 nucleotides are TGTGCCAGCAGTTTACTAGCGGGGACCCCATCCTACGAGCAGTACTTC.

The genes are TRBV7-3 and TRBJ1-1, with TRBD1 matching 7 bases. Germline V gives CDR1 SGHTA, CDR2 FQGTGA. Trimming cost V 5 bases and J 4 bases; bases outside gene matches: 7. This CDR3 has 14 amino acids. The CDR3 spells CASSETGTTTEAFF. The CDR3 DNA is TGTGCCAGCAGCGAGACAGGGACGACCACTGAAGCTTTCTTT.

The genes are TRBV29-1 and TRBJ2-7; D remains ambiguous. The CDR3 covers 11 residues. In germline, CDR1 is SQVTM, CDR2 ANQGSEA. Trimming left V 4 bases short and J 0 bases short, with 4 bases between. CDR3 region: CSVVSSYEQYF. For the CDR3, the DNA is TGCAGCGTTGTGAGCTCCTACGAGCAGTACTTC.

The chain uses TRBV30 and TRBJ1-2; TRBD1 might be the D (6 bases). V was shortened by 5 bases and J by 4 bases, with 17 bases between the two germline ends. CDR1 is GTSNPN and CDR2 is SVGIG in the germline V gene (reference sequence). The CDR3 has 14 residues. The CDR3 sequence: CAWYHGGRGYGYTF. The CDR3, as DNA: TGTGCCTGGTACCACGGGGGGCGAGGCTATGGCTACACCTTC.

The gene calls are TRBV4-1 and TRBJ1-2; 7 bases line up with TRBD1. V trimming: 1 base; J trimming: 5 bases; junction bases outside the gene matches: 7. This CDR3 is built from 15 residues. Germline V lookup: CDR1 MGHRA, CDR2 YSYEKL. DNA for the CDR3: TGCGCCAGCAGCCAAGGTGAGGGACAGCGATATGGCTACACCTTC. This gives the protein CASSQGEGQRYGYTF.

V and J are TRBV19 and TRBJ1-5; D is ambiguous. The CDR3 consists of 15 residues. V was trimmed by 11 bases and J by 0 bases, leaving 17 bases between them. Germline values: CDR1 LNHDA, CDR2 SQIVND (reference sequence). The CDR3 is CAAHPGMSSNQPQHF. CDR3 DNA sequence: TGTGCCGCTCACCCGGGGATGAGTAGCAATCAGCCCCAGCATTTT.

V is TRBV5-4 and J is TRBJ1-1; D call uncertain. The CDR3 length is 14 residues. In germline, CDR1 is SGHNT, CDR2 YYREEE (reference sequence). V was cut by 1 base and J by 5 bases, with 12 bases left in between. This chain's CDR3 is CASSLRGSVTEAFF. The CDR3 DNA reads TGTGCCAGCAGCTTGAGAGGGTCGGTTACTGAAGCTTTCTTT.

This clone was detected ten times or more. In DNA, the CDR3 is TGTGCCAGCAGCTTAGGGCCCACCGGGGAGCTGTTTTTT. This gives the protein CASSLGPTGELFF. The rearrangement uses TRBV7-2 and TRBJ2-2; no firm D call. Germline V gives CDR1 SGHTA, CDR2 FQGNSA. Trimming shortened V by 1 base and J by 4 bases, and 4 bases separated the two germline ends. The CDR3 is 13 residues long.

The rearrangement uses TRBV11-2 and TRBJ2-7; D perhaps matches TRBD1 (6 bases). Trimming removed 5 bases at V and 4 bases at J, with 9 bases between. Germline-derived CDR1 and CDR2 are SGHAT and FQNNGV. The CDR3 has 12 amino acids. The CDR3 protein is CASSLQGYEQYF. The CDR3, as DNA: TGTGCCAGCAGCCTACAGGGTTACGAGCAGTACTTC.

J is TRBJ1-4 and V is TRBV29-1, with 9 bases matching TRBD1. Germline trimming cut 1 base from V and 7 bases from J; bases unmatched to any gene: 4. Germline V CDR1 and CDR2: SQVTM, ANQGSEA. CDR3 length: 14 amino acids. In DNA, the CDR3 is TGCAGCGTTGAAGGGGGACAGGGTGGTGAAAAACTGTTTTTT. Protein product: CSVEGGQGGEKLFF. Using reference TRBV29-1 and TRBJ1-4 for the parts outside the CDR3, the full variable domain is SAVISQKPSRDICQRGTSLTIQCQVDSQVTMMFWYRQQPGQSLTLIATANQGSEATYESGFVIDKFPISRPNLTFSTLTVSNMSPEDSSIYLCSVEGGQGGEKLFFGSGTQLSVL.

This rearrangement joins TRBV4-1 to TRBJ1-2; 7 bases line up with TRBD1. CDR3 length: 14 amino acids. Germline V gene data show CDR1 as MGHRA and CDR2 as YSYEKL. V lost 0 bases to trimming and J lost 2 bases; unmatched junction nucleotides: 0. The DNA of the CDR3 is TGCGCCAGCAGCCAAGAACAGGGGAACTATGGCTACACCTTC. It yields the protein CASSQEQGNYGYTF.